This TCR beta chain was sequenced for a study of blood T cell repertoires in COVID-19. About the study: Spain, Italy and the United States supplied samples that represented acute and convalescent COVID-19. PBMCs, B-cell-depleted T cells, or T cells were the source of the cDNA or gDNA that made up the material.

Original processing methods: Cell counts per sample came from amplifying reference gene primers. The repertoire was sequenced with immunoSEQ multiplex PCR; TCRdb's copy has only in-frame clones and lacks some. D and trimming come from the DNA, and the V and J calls and clone size come from that table. The sample consists of roughly 350,000 clones, 85% of them appearing once. Germline assignment: CDR1 WSHSY and CDR2 SAAADI. The J segment lost 3 bases and the V segment lost 10 bases, leaving 3 bases of the junction unmatched. The CDR3 loop spans 13 amino acids. The TCR sequence derives from a woman in her late teens or twenties with acute or convalescent COVID-19. The V and J genes are TRBV10-2 and TRBJ2-3, with TRBD2 identical over 11 bases. Sequencing used peripheral blood. CDR3 coding DNA: TGCGCCATTAGACTAGCGGGAACAGATACGCAGTATTTT. The encoded protein is CAIRLAGTDTQYF.